This T cell receptor beta chain was sequenced during a study of breast tumors, draining lymph nodes, adjacent tissues. Axillary draining lymph nodes of breast cancer patients supplied the node samples. This clonotype was found many times. TCRdb re-called the multiplex PCR reads through MiXCR, storing one row per CDR3 protein. The sample shows fewer than 250,000 distinct CDR3 sequences, about 30% of them seen only once. This clonotype was sampled from a female donor with breast cancer. Some clones in this sample may be carry-over from other donors' samples. Input material: axillary lymph node tissue.

The CDR3 nucleotides are TGTGCCAGCAGCGTAGGGCTTTCAACTAACTATGGCTACACCTTC. It specifies CASSVGLSTNYGYTF. The chain joins TRBV9 to TRBJ1-2, with D unclear. With 0 bases removed from V and 0 bases from J, the gap between germline ends came to 9 bases. Germline V gives CDR1 SGDLS, CDR2 YYNGEE. The CDR3 is made up of 15 amino acids.